A selection of T cell receptor beta chains follows, all from one sample in a study of blood T cell repertoires in COVID-19. The assay was immunoSEQ multiplex PCR, and TCRdb's table has in-frame clones only and misses some. The data show around 150,000 clones, around 80% seen once. The sample taken for sequencing was peripheral blood. The receptors were sampled from a woman of 80 years or more with active or convalescent COVID-19. Both conserved end residues are part of each CDR3. The D gene is left open where the match is weak. Clone size is given for some rows only: seen once, a few or many times, or a class if the clone is expanded.

abundance: NA
v_gene: TRBV4-3
d_gene: NA
j_gene: TRBJ2-7
CDR3aa: CASSQERTYEQYF
CDR3nt: TGCGCCAGCAGCCAAGAGCGGACCTACGAGCAGTACTTC

abundance: NA
v_gene: TRBV11-3
d_gene: NA
j_gene: TRBJ1-2
CDR3aa: CASSGDTYGYTF
CDR3nt: TGTGCCAGCAGCGGGGACACCTATGGCTACACCTTC

abundance: NA
v_gene: TRBV19
d_gene: NA
j_gene: TRBJ1-3
CDR3aa: CASSIGRNSGNTIYF
CDR3nt: TGTGCCAGTAGTATAGGGAGAAACTCTGGAAACACCATATATTTT

abundance: NA
v_gene: TRBV2
d_gene: TRBD1
j_gene: TRBJ1-4
CDR3aa: CASSRTGRELFF
CDR3nt: TGTGCCAGCAGTAGGACAGGGAGGGAACTGTTTTTT

abundance: NA
v_gene: TRBV4-3
d_gene: TRBD2
j_gene: TRBJ2-1
CDR3aa: CASSRQWGPSGQYNEQFF
CDR3nt: TGCGCCAGCAGCCGTCAGTGGGGGCCTAGCGGGCAATACAATGAGCAGTTCTTC

abundance: NA
v_gene: TRBV3-1/TRBV3-2
d_gene: TRBD1
j_gene: TRBJ1-2
CDR3aa: CASSHRTGDGYTF
CDR3nt: TGTGCCAGCAGCCATAGGACAGGGGACGGCTACACCTTC

abundance: NA
v_gene: TRBV6-5
d_gene: NA
j_gene: TRBJ1-5
CDR3aa: CASSLAESNQPQHF
CDR3nt: TGTGCCAGCTCTTTGGCGGAGAGCAATCAGCCCCAGCATTTT

abundance: NA
v_gene: TRBV7-2
d_gene: TRBD1
j_gene: TRBJ2-5
CDR3aa: CASSFQGAGETQYF
CDR3nt: TGTGCCAGCAGCTTTCAGGGGGCGGGGGAGACCCAGTACTTC

abundance: NA
v_gene: TRBV6-5
d_gene: TRBD1
j_gene: TRBJ1-4
CDR3aa: CASRSPGTGNEKLFF
CDR3nt: TGTGCCAGCAGATCCCCCGGGACAGGAAATGAAAAACTGTTTTTT

abundance: once
v_gene: TRBV9
d_gene: TRBD1
j_gene: TRBJ1-1
CDR3aa: CASSDRQGVPTEAFF
CDR3nt: TGTGCCAGCAGCGACCGACAGGGCGTGCCCACTGAAGCTTTCTTT

abundance: NA
v_gene: TRBV6-5
d_gene: NA
j_gene: TRBJ1-6
CDR3aa: CASSSSGGMSPLHF
CDR3nt: TGTGCCAGCAGCTCTAGTGGGGGGATGTCACCCCTCCACTTT

abundance: NA
v_gene: TRBV30
d_gene: NA
j_gene: TRBJ2-1
CDR3aa: CAWSAGSSYNEQFF
CDR3nt: TGTGCCTGGAGTGCGGGGAGCTCCTACAATGAGCAGTTCTTC

abundance: NA
v_gene: TRBV13
d_gene: TRBD1
j_gene: TRBJ1-5
CDR3aa: CASSLGQQGNCNQPQHF
CDR3nt: TGTGCCAGCAGCTTAGGGCAACAGGGGAATTGCAATCAGCCCCAGCATTTT

abundance: NA
v_gene: TRBV5-1
d_gene: TRBD1
j_gene: TRBJ1-3
CDR3aa: CASSLDWTGGSGNTIYF
CDR3nt: TGCGCCAGCAGCTTGGATTGGACAGGGGGCTCTGGAAACACCATATATTTT

abundance: NA
v_gene: TRBV6-4
d_gene: TRBD1
j_gene: TRBJ1-2
CDR3aa: CASSEFQGAYGYTF
CDR3nt: TGTGCCAGCAGTGAGTTCCAGGGGGCATACGGCTACACCTTC

abundance: NA
v_gene: TRBV19
d_gene: NA
j_gene: TRBJ1-1
CDR3aa: CASSSVGANTEAFF
CDR3nt: TGTGCCAGTAGTAGCGTTGGGGCGAACACTGAAGCTTTCTTT

abundance: NA
v_gene: TRBV6-5
d_gene: NA
j_gene: TRBJ1-2
CDR3aa: CASRPGQNYGYTF
CDR3nt: TGTGCCAGCAGGCCGGGACAAAACTATGGCTACACCTTC

abundance: NA
v_gene: TRBV2
d_gene: TRBD2
j_gene: TRBJ2-5
CDR3aa: CASTKGTSAQETQYF
CDR3nt: TGTGCCAGCACGAAAGGGACTAGCGCCCAAGAGACCCAGTACTTC

abundance: NA
v_gene: TRBV27
d_gene: NA
j_gene: TRBJ1-5
CDR3aa: CASSLFAGSNQPQHF
CDR3nt: TGTGCCAGCAGTCTTTTTGCGGGTAGCAATCAGCCCCAGCATTTT

abundance: NA
v_gene: TRBV5-1
d_gene: NA
j_gene: TRBJ2-1
CDR3aa: CASSLRGGGPSNEQFF
CDR3nt: TGCGCCAGCAGCTTAAGGGGAGGGGGGCCGTCCAATGAGCAGTTCTTC

abundance: NA
v_gene: TRBV7-9
d_gene: NA
j_gene: TRBJ1-2
CDR3aa: CASSLPPGFLHDSYGYTF
CDR3nt: TGTGCCAGCAGCTTACCTCCAGGGTTCCTCCATGACTCTTATGGCTACACCTTC

abundance: NA
v_gene: TRBV13
d_gene: TRBD2
j_gene: TRBJ2-5
CDR3aa: CASSLGIGTSGGGETQYF
CDR3nt: TGTGCCAGCAGCTTAGGAATAGGGACTAGCGGGGGTGGAGAGACCCAGTACTTC

abundance: NA
v_gene: TRBV29-1
d_gene: TRBD1
j_gene: TRBJ1-2
CDR3aa: CSVLSEGAGYGYTF
CDR3nt: TGCAGCGTCCTGTCGGAGGGGGCAGGATATGGCTACACCTTC

abundance: NA
v_gene: TRBV5-4
d_gene: NA
j_gene: TRBJ2-7
CDR3aa: CASSLVEGRDEQYF
CDR3nt: TGTGCCAGCAGCTTGGTGGAGGGCAGGGACGAGCAGTACTTC

abundance: NA
v_gene: TRBV10-3
d_gene: NA
j_gene: TRBJ1-2
CDR3aa: CAISTGMGGYGYTF
CDR3nt: TGTGCCATCTCGACGGGGATGGGGGGCTATGGCTACACCTTC

abundance: NA
v_gene: TRBV27
d_gene: NA
j_gene: TRBJ2-3
CDR3aa: CASTLRVTAGTDTQYF
CDR3nt: TGTGCCAGCACGTTGCGGGTGACCGCAGGCACAGATACGCAGTATTTT